Shown below are 20 T cell receptor beta chains from a single sample sequenced in a study of shared clonotypes between healthy human individuals. This table comes from immunoSEQ multiplex PCR, and its TCRdb copy is limited to in-frame clones, with some not included. The sample gives approximately 1,000,000 clones, 78% of which show up once; about 0.52% is in the top ten. Sequencing was performed on memory CD4+ T cells from PBMCs. The subset is: CD45RA-negative fraction. Source of these receptors: a man between 18 and 29 years old in good health. Some clones in this sample may be carry-over from other donors' samples.

This chain links TRBV7-3 with TRBJ2-1; no clear D gene. Between the trimmed V and J ends, which lost 0 bases and 5 bases, there was a span of 2 bases. The length of the CDR3 is 12 residues. CDR1 is SGHTA, CDR2 FQGTGA, per germline. CDR3 bases: TGTGCCAGCAGCTTAACCAACAATGAGCAGTTCTTC. It encodes CASSLTNNEQFF.

The chain joins TRBV5-4 to TRBJ2-2; 11 bases are shared with TRBD2. This CDR3 is built from 17 residues. From germline, CDR1 is SGHNT and CDR2 YYREEE (reference sequence). V lost 0 bases and J lost 3; bases outside the gene matches: 4. CDR3 amino acids: CASSLGGLADYTGELFF. The CDR3 coding sequence is TGTGCCAGCAGCTTGGGGGGACTAGCGGATTACACCGGGGAGCTGTTTTTT.

The genes are TRBV6-1 and TRBJ1-4, with D possibly matching TRBD1 (5 bases). V lost 1 base and J 10 bases, leaving 16 bases between the germline ends. The germline gives CDR1 MNHNS, CDR2 SASEGT. This CDR3 region has 15 residues. The CDR3 coding sequence is TGTGCCAGCAGTGAAGGAAGGGGAACCTGGGGAAAACTGTTTTTT. Protein: CASSEGRGTWGKLFF.

The V call is TRBV30, the J call TRBJ2-5; D call uncertain. The V end was cut by 0 bases, the J end by 5 bases, with 4 bases between. Germline CDR1 and CDR2: GTSNPN and SVGIG (reference sequence). The CDR3 totals 11 residues. CDR3 DNA sequence: TGTGCCTGGAGTGTAACGGAGACCCAGTACTTC. Protein product: CAWSVTETQYF.

This clone appeared a few times. This rearrangement joins TRBV19 to TRBJ2-7, with 8 nucleotides matching TRBD1. Germline V CDR1 and CDR2: LNHDA, SQIVND (reference sequence). The CDR3 loop spans 13 amino acids. The J segment lost 5 bases and the V segment lost 4 bases, leaving 4 bases of the junction unmatched. The CDR3 nucleotides read TGTGCCAGTAGTACCAGGGGGCCAAACGAGCAGTACTTC. As protein: CASSTRGPNEQYF.

This clone was seen a few times. The chain is built from TRBV7-2 and TRBJ2-7; TRBD2 is a possible D gene (6 bases). Germline V gene sequence: CDR1 SGHTA, CDR2 FQGNSA. The V gene lost 1 base and the J gene lost 0 bases, with 10 bases spanning the gap. This CDR3 is built from 15 residues. The CDR3 DNA sequence: TGTGCCAGCAGCTTAGGAGAGCGGGCCTCCTACGAGCAGTACTTC. Translated, it gives CASSLGERASYEQYF.

This rearrangement joins TRBV6-1 to TRBJ2-1, with D perhaps TRBD1 (6 bases). This CDR3 is built from 14 residues. Between the trimmed V and J ends, which lost 2 bases and 3 bases, there was a span of 8 bases. Germline V gene lookup returns CDR1 MNHNS and CDR2 SASEGT. CDR3 sequence reads: CASSEQGFYNEQFF. Written as DNA, the CDR3 is TGTGCCAGCAGTGAACAGGGGTTCTACAATGAGCAGTTCTTC.

The chain joins TRBV28 to TRBJ1-2; possibly TRBD1 for D (6 bases). V was pared by 7 bases and J by 3 bases, with 15 bases between. Germline lookup yields CDR1 MDHEN and CDR2 SYDVKM. The CDR3 sequence is 14 residues long. The CDR3 DNA sequence: TGTGCCAGCAATCTCGGGGGCGCGGACTATGGCTACACCTTC. Translating it yields CASNLGGADYGYTF.

The chain recombines TRBV4-2 with TRBJ1-4, with D tentatively TRBD1 (5 bases). CDR3 length: 19 amino acids. Trimming pared 3 bases from V and 4 bases from J, leaving 24 bases between. Germline CDR1 LGHNA, CDR2 YNFKEQ. The CDR3 protein is CASSHQPQGVLGLNEKLFF. For the CDR3, the DNA is TGTGCCAGCAGCCACCAACCGCAAGGGGTACTTGGCCTTAATGAAAAACTGTTTTTT.

This clone was counted once. The J gene is TRBJ2-1, the V gene TRBV9, with 13 bases aligning to TRBD2. This CDR3 contains 20 residues. J gave up 6 bases and V 0 bases, and 15 bases lay outside the gene matches. CDR1 is SGDLS, CDR2 YYNGEE, per germline. The CDR3 coding sequence is TGTGCCAGCAGCGTAGCTACCGGGACTAGCGGGACCGTGAAAGGCAATGAGCAGTTCTTC. Protein product: CASSVATGTSGTVKGNEQFF.

The chain employs TRBV7-2 and TRBJ1-1; perhaps TRBD1 as D (6 bases). CDR3 length: 15 residues. Germline-derived CDR1 and CDR2 are SGHTA and FQGNSA. Between the trimmed V and J ends, which lost 1 base and 7 bases, there was a span of 16 bases. CDR3 in amino acids: CASSLVLYRVGEAFF. The CDR3 DNA follows: TGTGCCAGCAGCTTAGTCCTTTACAGGGTAGGTGAAGCTTTCTTT.

The chain joins TRBV7-9 to TRBJ1-1; 7 bases fit TRBD1. In germline, CDR1 is SEHNR, CDR2 FQNEAQ (reference sequence). The trim removed 5 bases at V and 5 bases at J, leaving 11 bases unmatched. The CDR3 contains 15 residues. CDR3 loop: CASSHQTGSGTEAFF. In nucleotides, the CDR3 is TGTGCCAGCAGCCACCAGACAGGGTCGGGGACTGAAGCTTTCTTT.

This sequence joins TRBV2 and TRBJ2-7; possible D gene TRBD2, 5 bases. Trimming pared 0 bases from V and 6 bases from J, leaving 27 bases between. This CDR3 has 19 amino acids. Germline values: CDR1 SNHLY, CDR2 FYNNEI. The chain's CDR3 is CASSEAPRIWERRGSEQYF. The CDR3, as DNA: TGTGCCAGCAGTGAAGCGCCGAGAATTTGGGAGAGACGTGGAAGCGAGCAGTACTTC.

The chain recombines TRBV28 with TRBJ2-7, with 7 bases identical to TRBD1. This CDR3 has 13 amino acids. Germline V lookup: CDR1 MDHEN, CDR2 SYDVKM. V was pared by 9 bases and J by 2 bases, with 7 bases of the junction left unmatched. The DNA of the CDR3 is TGTGCCAGTTCACAGGGGACCCCCTACGAGCAGTACTTC. It is translated as CASSQGTPYEQYF.

This clone came up many times. The chain has TRBV18 and TRBJ1-1; no definite D call. CDR3 length: 14 residues. V lost 2 bases, J lost 9 bases, and 16 bases lay in between. CDR1 KGHSH and CDR2 LQKENI come from the germline V gene. The CDR3 bases are TGTGCCAGCTCACCAGCGACGCCGGTATTACAAGCTTTCTTT. Translation: CASSPATPVLQAFF.

This clone has only a few counts. CDR3 sequence (DNA): TGTGCCAGCAGTGCCCCGGACAGGGGAAGCGTTGAGACCCAGTACTTC. Protein: CASSAPDRGSVETQYF. The chain combines TRBV2 with TRBJ2-5, with 9 bases aligning to TRBD1. V trimming: 4 bases; J trimming: 5 bases; junction bases outside the gene matches: 11. The CDR3 spans 16 residues. Germline CDR1 is SNHLY and CDR2 is FYNNEI.

The chain joins TRBV27 to TRBJ2-1; no definite D call. The CDR3 length is 11 residues. V was trimmed by 3 bases and J by 10 bases, leaving 7 bases between them. Germline V gene data show CDR1 as MNHEY and CDR2 as SMNVEV (reference sequence). DNA for the CDR3: TGTGCCAGCAGTTTGGCATACGAGCAGTTCTTC. As protein: CASSLAYEQFF.

The V call is TRBV4-3, the J call TRBJ2-5; 8 bases match TRBD2. Germline CDR1 reads LGHNA; CDR2 reads YSLEER. Trimming at V came to 1 base and at J to 14 bases, leaving 9 bases not matched to a gene. The CDR3 runs to 13 residues. For the CDR3, the DNA is TGCGCCAGCAGCCAAGGGAGAGCGGGAGCCCGATACTTC. This gives the protein CASSQGRAGARYF.

The CDR3 is CASSLGTSGTDTQYF. The CDR3 DNA follows: TGTGCCAGCAGCTTAGGGACTAGCGGCACAGATACGCAGTATTTT. The chain joins TRBV7-3 to TRBJ2-3, with 10 bases fitting TRBD2. CDR1 is SGHTA and CDR2 is FQGTGA in the germline V gene. Unmatched junction bases numbered 0, after V lost 2 bases and J lost 1 base. The CDR3 spans 15 residues.

The rearrangement uses TRBV6-5 and TRBJ2-1, with TRBD2 matching over 14 bases. V gave up 3 bases and J gave up 9 bases; unmatched junction bases: 7. CDR1 and CDR2 from the germline V gene are MNHEY and SVGAGI. CDR3 length equals 16 residues. DNA for the CDR3: TGTGCCAGCAGTTATCGAGGACTAGCGGGAGGTGTTGAGCAGTTCTTC. Its translation: CASSYRGLAGGVEQFF.